This TCR beta chain was retrieved from a study of cytomegalovirus exposure and HLA in healthy donors. Details on this clone: The antigen is undetermined.

The method was immunoSEQ multiplex PCR; TCRdb's version includes in-frame clones alone and lacks a portion of them. This sample has over 200,000 clones, with around 91% found just once. Study-level findings and limits: In vitro assays verified that a few CMV-associated chains recognized CMV antigens specifically.

The CDR3 is made up of 15 amino acids. CDR1 is SGHDT and CDR2 is YYEEEE in the germline V gene. Unmatched junction bases numbered 5, after V lost 3 bases and J lost 3 bases. This chain joins TRBV5-6 and TRBJ1-3, with 8 bases that match TRBD1. The sequence derives from a woman between 18 and 29 years old in good health and CMV-seronegative. Sequenced: PBMCs. CDR3 sequence reads: CASSSGTGYGNTIYF. Written as DNA, the CDR3 is TGTGCCAGCAGCTCCGGGACAGGTTATGGAAACACCATATATTTT.